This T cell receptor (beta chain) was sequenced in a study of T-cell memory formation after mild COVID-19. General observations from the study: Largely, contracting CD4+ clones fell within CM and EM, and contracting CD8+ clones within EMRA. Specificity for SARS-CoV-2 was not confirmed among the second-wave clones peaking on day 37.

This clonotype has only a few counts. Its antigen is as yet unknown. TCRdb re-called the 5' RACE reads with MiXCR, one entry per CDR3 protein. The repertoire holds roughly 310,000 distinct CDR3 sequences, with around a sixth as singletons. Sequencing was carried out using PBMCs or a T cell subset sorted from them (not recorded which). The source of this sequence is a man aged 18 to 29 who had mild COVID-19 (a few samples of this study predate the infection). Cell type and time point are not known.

CDR3 nucleotide sequence: TGTGCCAGCAGTCCCCCCCGACAGGGGGGCGAGACCCAGTACTTC. It encodes CASSPPRQGGETQYF. The chain links TRBV25-1 to TRBJ2-5; the match to TRBD1 covers 9 bases. The CDR3 spans 15 residues. After removal of 5 bases from V and 5 bases from J, the junction contained 9 bases not matched to a gene. CDR1 is MGHDK, CDR2 SYGVNS, per germline.